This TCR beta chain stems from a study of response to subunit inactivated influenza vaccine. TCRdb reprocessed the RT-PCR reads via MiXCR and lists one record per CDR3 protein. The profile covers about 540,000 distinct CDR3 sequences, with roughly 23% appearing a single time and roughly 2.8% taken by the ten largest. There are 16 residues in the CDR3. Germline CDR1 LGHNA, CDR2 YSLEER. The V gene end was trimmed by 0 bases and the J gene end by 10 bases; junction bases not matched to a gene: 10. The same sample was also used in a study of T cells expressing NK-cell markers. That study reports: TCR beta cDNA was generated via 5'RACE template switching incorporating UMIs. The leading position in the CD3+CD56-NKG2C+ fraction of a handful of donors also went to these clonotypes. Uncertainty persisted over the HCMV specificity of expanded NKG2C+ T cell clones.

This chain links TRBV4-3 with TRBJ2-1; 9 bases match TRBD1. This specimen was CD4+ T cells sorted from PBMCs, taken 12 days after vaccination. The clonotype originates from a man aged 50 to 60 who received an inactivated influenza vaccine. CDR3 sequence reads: CASSQEHGTGLREQFF. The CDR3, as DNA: TGCGCCAGCAGCCAAGAACACGGGACAGGGCTTAGGGAGCAGTTCTTC.